Sequencing of this T cell receptor (beta chain) was carried out in a study of T-cell reconstitution after alpha-beta-depleted transplantation in children. A TCRbeta library incorporating unique molecular identifiers was prepared. TCRdb re-derived calls from the PCR reads in MiXCR, one entry per CDR3 protein. The sample has around 17,000 distinct CDR3 sequences; over 5% are singletons. This clonotype was detected many times. This CDR3 spans 13 amino acids. The germline V and J ends were trimmed by 1 base and 5 bases, with 8 bases remaining between them. The germline CDR1 and CDR2 sequences are GTSNPN and SVGIG (reference sequence).

This chain uses TRBV30 with TRBJ2-2; D uncertain. This receptor was identified in a boy between 10 and 17 years old with acute lymphoblastic leukemia, due to receive a stem cell transplant. The specimen comprised PBMCs, sampled before TCRalphabeta/CD19-depleted stem cell transplant. Here the CDR3 reads CAWSGLYTGELFF. The DNA for the CDR3 is TGTGCCTGGAGTGGACTGTATACCGGGGAGCTGTTTTTT.